A selection of T cell receptor beta chains follows, all from one sample in a study of regulatory T cells in long-lasting Graves disease. TCRdb processed the multiplex PCR reads anew with MiXCR; each CDR3 protein has one entry. The top ten clones hold roughly 25% of a sample with around 500,000 distinct CDR3 sequences, about 16% of them seen once. These data were likewise used in another study, on T cells in Graves' hyperthyroidism and ophthalmopathy.

Source: peripheral blood mononuclear cells (PBMCs), taken at new diagnosis, from a patient treated with antithyroid drugs. Every receptor here comes from a woman aged 35-60 years with Graves disease. Each CDR3 is given with its conserved first and last residue. The D gene is left open where the match is weak. The size of a clone is reported for some rows only, either as once, few or many, or as a class for expanded clones.

J gene,V gene,clone size,D gene,CDR3 protein,CDR3 DNA
TRBJ2-1,TRBV27,many,NA,CASTGTGAYNEQFF,TGTGCCAGCACCGGGACTGGGGCCTACAATGAGCAGTTCTTC
TRBJ1-2,TRBV4-1,NA,NA,CASSQEGFSPYYGYTF,TGCGCCAGCAGCCAAGAAGGGTTCAGTCCGTACTATGGCTACACCTTC
TRBJ2-7,TRBV9,many,NA,CASSVEAGSYEQYF,TGTGCCAGCAGCGTAGAGGCAGGATCCTACGAGCAGTACTTC
TRBJ1-3,TRBV2,many,NA,CASSVETETGNTIYF,TGTGCCAGCAGTGTTGAGACGGAGACTGGAAACACCATATATTTT
TRBJ1-3,TRBV3-1,many,NA,CASSQGVYSGNTIYF,TGTGCCAGCAGCCAAGGAGTTTATTCTGGAAACACCATATATTTT
TRBJ1-1,TRBV12-3/TRBV12-4,many,NA,CASSLGGGPFMNTEAFF,TGTGCCAGCAGTTTAGGCGGAGGTCCCTTCATGAACACTGAAGCTTTCTTT
TRBJ1-1,TRBV7-9,many,NA,CASSSSSTEAFF,TGTGCCAGCAGCTCTTCCTCTACTGAAGCTTTCTTT
TRBJ2-1,TRBV28,many,NA,CASSLYWGLWEQFF,TGTGCCAGCAGTTTATACTGGGGCCTCTGGGAGCAGTTCTTC
TRBJ2-5,TRBV3-1,many,TRBD2,CASTTTSGGPQETQYF,TGTGCCAGCACCACGACTAGCGGGGGGCCCCAAGAGACCCAGTACTTC
TRBJ2-3,TRBV20-1,NA,NA,CSARDSRGGDTQYF,TGCAGTGCTAGAGATAGCAGAGGAGGAGATACGCAGTATTTT
TRBJ1-1,TRBV7-9,NA,TRBD1,CASSPGQGSGRTEAFF,TGTGCCAGCAGCCCCGGACAGGGTAGTGGGAGGACTGAAGCTTTCTTT
TRBJ1-4,TRBV29-1,few,TRBD1,CSVKTGGWGTTNEKLFF,TGCAGCGTAAAAACAGGGGGTTGGGGCACAACTAATGAAAAACTGTTTTTT
TRBJ2-1,TRBV6-1,many,NA,CAIVRTANHNEQFF,TGTGCCATCGTCCGGACAGCAAACCACAATGAGCAGTTCTTC
TRBJ2-5,TRBV6-1,few,NA,CASSGVRETQYF,TGTGCCAGCAGCGGGGTTCGGGAGACCCAGTACTTC
TRBJ2-7,TRBV7-2,many,NA,CASRLPGHEQYF,TGTGCCAGCAGATTGCCCGGGCACGAGCAGTACTTC
TRBJ1-2,TRBV6-1,many,NA,CASKNYGYTF,TGTGCCAGCAAGAACTATGGCTACACCTTC
TRBJ1-4,TRBV11-2,NA,NA,CASSSSRETTNEKLFF,TGTGCCAGCAGCTCCTCCCGGGAGACAACTAATGAAAAACTGTTTTTT
TRBJ1-4,TRBV7-9,NA,NA,CASSLGLDPNEKLFF,TGTGCCAGCAGCTTAGGGTTGGACCCTAATGAAAAACTGTTTTTT
TRBJ2-1,TRBV7-9,NA,TRBD2,CASNKRTSTSSYNEQFF,TGTGCCAGCAACAAAAGGACTAGCACGAGCTCCTACAATGAGCAGTTCTTC
TRBJ1-5,TRBV3-1,few,TRBD1,CASSRAGTGGNQPQHF,TGTGCCAGCAGCCGAGCCGGGACAGGGGGCAATCAGCCCCAGCATTTT
TRBJ1-6,TRBV7-8,many,NA,CASTNPDGGPLHF,TGTGCCAGCACCAACCCGGACGGGGGACCCCTCCACTTT
TRBJ2-5,TRBV3-1,many,NA,CASSLGTWGTQYF,TGTGCCAGCAGCCTCGGGACCTGGGGGACCCAGTACTTC
TRBJ1-1,TRBV7-9,many,TRBD1,CASSPSGRGYTEAFF,TGTGCCAGCAGCCCGTCCGGCAGGGGGTACACTGAAGCTTTCTTT
TRBJ2-5,TRBV3-1,NA,NA,CASSQTGTQYF,TGTGCCAGCAGCCAGACGGGGACCCAGTACTTC
TRBJ1-4,TRBV28,many,NA,CASTPGGPGNLEKLFF,TGTGCCAGCACCCCTGGGGGTCCAGGGAATTTGGAAAAACTGTTTTTT
TRBJ2-7,TRBV12-3/TRBV12-4,few,NA,CASRGQGGGTSYEQYF,TGTGCCAGCAGGGGCCAGGGGGGGGGCACCTCCTACGAGCAGTACTTC
TRBJ1-1,TRBV29-1,many,TRBD1,CSVEVLATGANTEAFF,TGCAGCGTTGAGGTGCTAGCGACAGGGGCGAACACTGAAGCTTTCTTT
TRBJ1-4,TRBV10-3,many,TRBD1,CAIAGQENEKLFF,TGTGCCATCGCCGGACAGGAAAATGAAAAACTGTTTTTT
TRBJ2-1,TRBV10-3,NA,NA,CASGEEGAYNEQFF,TGTGCCAGCGGGGAGGAGGGTGCCTACAATGAGCAGTTCTTC
TRBJ2-7,TRBV6-1,many,NA,CASSEVSPDSYEQYF,TGTGCCAGCAGTGAGGTGTCGCCGGATTCCTACGAGCAGTACTTC
TRBJ2-7,TRBV10-3,few,TRBD1,CAISRDRDYEQYF,TGTGCCATCAGTAGGGACAGGGACTACGAGCAGTACTTC
TRBJ2-2,TRBV7-3,few,NA,CASSVGASGELFF,TGTGCCAGCAGTGTGGGGGCGTCCGGGGAGCTGTTTTTT
TRBJ2-2,TRBV12-3/TRBV12-4,many,TRBD2,CASSPGGGDGELFF,TGTGCCAGCAGCCCTGGCGGGGGGGACGGGGAGCTGTTTTTT
TRBJ1-3,TRBV19,few,TRBD1,CASSYITRDRGNTIYF,TGTGCCAGTAGCTACATTACCCGGGACAGAGGAAACACCATATATTTT
TRBJ2-5,TRBV29-1,NA,TRBD2,CSVELAGGLQETQYF,TGCAGCGTTGAACTAGCGGGGGGCCTACAAGAGACCCAGTACTTC
TRBJ2-5,TRBV7-9,NA,NA,CASSDPSRGETQYF,TGTGCCAGCAGCGACCCTAGTAGAGGAGAGACCCAGTACTTC
TRBJ1-1,TRBV29-1,many,NA,CSAYRDILNEAFF,TGCAGCGCCTATAGGGACATTCTGAATGAAGCTTTCTTT
TRBJ2-7,TRBV20-1,many,NA,CSIGRPPGDEQYF,TGCAGCATTGGGCGGCCGCCCGGCGACGAGCAGTACTTC
TRBJ2-2,TRBV2,many,TRBD2,CASNGRLAENTGELFF,TGTGCCAGCAACGGGAGGCTAGCGGAGAACACCGGGGAGCTGTTTTTT
TRBJ1-5,TRBV7-2,few,NA,CASSLDHRDQPQHF,TGTGCCAGCAGCTTAGATCACAGGGATCAGCCCCAGCATTTT
TRBJ2-5,TRBV12-3/TRBV12-4,NA,TRBD2,CASSWVAGGGTQYF,TGTGCCAGCAGTTGGGTAGCGGGGGGAGGGACCCAGTACTTC
TRBJ1-6,TRBV18,many,NA,CASSPPGTYNSPLHF,TGTGCCAGCAGCCCCCCAGGGACCTATAATTCACCCCTCCACTTT
TRBJ1-3,TRBV7-9,NA,TRBD1,CASSSPGQGELHSGNTIYF,TGTGCCAGCAGCTCCCCGGGACAGGGGGAACTTCACTCTGGAAACACCATATATTTT
TRBJ2-3,TRBV7-6,many,NA,CASSLQGSDTQYF,TGTGCCAGCAGCTTACAGGGTTCAGATACGCAGTATTTT
TRBJ1-1,TRBV27,NA,NA,CASSQRGLMNTEASF,TGTGCCAGCAGTCAGCGGGGTTTAATGAACACTGAAGCTTCCTTT
TRBJ1-1,TRBV20-1,few,NA,CSARIGGPNTEAFF,TGCAGTGCTAGAATAGGAGGGCCGAACACTGAAGCTTTCTTT